This TCR beta chain was identified in a study of T cell repertoires in cytomegalovirus infection. Study at large: Indications of both CMV infection and matching HLA type were provided by public TCR beta signatures.

This clonotype was recorded at least ten times. Its antigen is unidentified. TCRdb ran MiXCR on the reads and lists one entry per CDR3 protein. The sample has nearly 550,000 distinct CDR3 sequences; 15% to 20% are singletons. Study-wide results and caveats: HLA-C-restricted CMV-specific TCR beta clonotypes prevailed in the ex vivo response. Adding up the frequency of public TCR beta families identified people who carried CMV plus the relevant HLA.

Trimming left V 3 bases short and J 2 bases short, with 14 bases between. The CDR3 sequence is 16 residues long. The germline V gene has CDR1 MNHNS and CDR2 SASEGT. The chain couples TRBV6-1 to TRBJ1-3, with D perhaps TRBD1 (5 bases). This clonotype originated in a human donor in good health (CMV status not recorded). Some clones in this sample may be carry-over from other donors' samples. Source material: CD8+ T cells from PBMCs. The CDR3, as DNA: TGTGCCAGCAGTGATCCCAGGGCCCTACCTGGAAACACCATATATTTT. It encodes CASSDPRALPGNTIYF.